The next 20 T cell receptor beta chains were all read from a single sample in a study of blood T cells in healthy people across ages. Then a second PCR, running about 6 to 12 cycles, was carried out with a sample-barcoded 5' primer and a J-beta primer mix. From the 5' RACE reads, TCRdb called clonotypes with MiXCR, one entry per CDR3 protein. Counted here are approximately 810,000 distinct CDR3 sequences, 29% occurring once; the ten biggest clones make up roughly a sixth. The sample was blood. These receptors all stem from a woman of 80 years or more in good health.

This chain joins TRBV6-1 and TRBJ2-2; perhaps D is TRBD1 or TRBD2 (5 bases each). V was shortened by 4 bases and J by 5 bases, with 20 bases between the two germline ends. The CDR3 covers 17 residues. Germline CDR1 is MNHNS and CDR2 is SASEGT. Here the CDR3 DNA reads TGTGCCAGCAGTGGAATGTTAACAGGCCGGGGTACCGGGGAGCTGTTTTTT. This encodes CASSGMLTGRGTGELFF.

This clonotype was recorded many times. The chain carries TRBV2 and TRBJ1-6; perhaps TRBD1 as D (5 bases). The V gene lost 6 bases and the J gene lost 10 bases, with 13 bases spanning the gap. This CDR3 is built from 13 residues. Per the germline V gene, CDR1 is SNHLY and CDR2 is FYNNEI. CDR3 coding DNA: TGTGCCAGCAGCGAGGACAATCAATCACCCCTCCACTTT. This gives the protein CASSEDNQSPLHF. Filled out from reference TRBV2 and TRBJ1-6, the complete variable domain reads EPEVTQTPSHQVTQMGQEVILRCVPISNHLYFYWYRQILGQKVEFLVSFYNNEISEKSEIFDDQFSVERPDGSNFTLKIRSTKLEDSAMYFCASSEDNQSPLHFGNGTRLTVT.

The gene calls are TRBV7-2 and TRBJ2-3; D could derive from TRBD1 or TRBD2 (6 bases each). The germline CDR1 and CDR2 sequences are SGHTA and FQGNSA. This CDR3 comprises 15 residues. V shed 7 bases and J shed 4 bases, with 18 bases lying between them. As DNA, the CDR3 is TGTGCCAGCATCCGAACGTGGGGGGCGTCAGATACGCAGTATTTT. Its translation: CASIRTWGASDTQYF.

In its sample, this clonotype was seen a few times. The gene calls are TRBV10-3 and TRBJ1-5, with D uncertain. In germline, CDR1 is ENHRY, CDR2 SYGVKD. The V gene lost 4 bases and the J gene lost 4 bases, with 5 bases spanning the gap. The CDR3 runs to 12 residues. This chain's CDR3 is CAISVGNQPQHF. CDR3 DNA sequence: TGTGCCATCAGTGTGGGGAATCAGCCCCAGCATTTT.

The chain recombines TRBV4-3 with TRBJ2-5; D is perhaps TRBD2 (5 bases). The DNA end lines up better with TRBJ2-1; the J call may be wrong. Germline lookup yields CDR1 LGHNA and CDR2 YSLEER. This CDR3 is built from 13 residues. In DNA, the CDR3 is TGCGCCAGCAGCCCAATCGTCGGGGAGACCCAGTTCTTC. It yields the protein CASSPIVGETQFF.

Of note for this clonotype: A much larger clone lies one base from this, so it may be a read error. The chain carries TRBV7-9 and TRBJ2-5; D is ambiguous. The CDR3 has 11 amino acids. V was clipped by 6 bases and J by 4 bases, with 6 bases between them. CDR1 is SEHNR, CDR2 FQNEAQ, per germline (reference sequence). This chain's CDR3 is CASRKRETQYF. CDR3 in DNA: TGTGCCAGCAGAAAAAGAGAGACCCAGTACTTC.

The chain is built from TRBV20-1 and TRBJ2-7; possibly TRBD1 for D (6 bases). CDR3 length: 15 amino acids. The germline V and J ends were trimmed by 0 bases and 3 bases, with 15 bases remaining between them. CDR1 and CDR2 (germline): DFQATT, SNEGSKA (reference sequence). The CDR3, as DNA: TGCAGTGCTAGAGAGTTCCAGGGGAACGTCTACGAGCAGTACTTC. Its translation: CSAREFQGNVYEQYF.

The CDR3, as DNA: TGCGCCAGCAGCTGGGACAGGGGCGGCTCTGAGCAGTTCTTC. It yields the protein CASSWDRGGSEQFF. This chain connects TRBV5-1 to TRBJ2-1; TRBD1 matches at 10 bases. Trimming took 3 bases from V and 9 from J; bases not matched to a gene: 6. This CDR3 is built from 14 residues. In germline, CDR1 is SGHRS, CDR2 YFSETQ. The variable domain in full, with the rest retrieved from reference TRBV5-1 and TRBJ2-1, is KAGVTQTPRYLIKTRGQQVTLSCSPISGHRSVSWYQQTPGQGLQFLFEYFSETQRNKGNFPGRFSGRQFSNSRSEMNVSTLELGDSALYLCASSWDRGGSEQFFGPGTRLTVL.

V gene TRBV5-5 combines with J gene TRBJ1-6; D may be TRBD1 (5 bases). Germline CDR1 and CDR2: SGHKS and YYEKEE (reference sequence). The CDR3 runs to 15 residues. The germline V and J ends were trimmed by 4 bases and 5 bases, with 13 bases remaining between them. CDR3 amino acids: CASSPRDFNNSPLHF. The CDR3 DNA is TGTGCCAGCAGCCCCCGGGACTTTAATAATTCACCCCTCCACTTT.

This clonotype was seen a single time. The rearrangement links TRBV28 to TRBJ1-2; maybe TRBD1 (6 bases). The ends were cut back, 1 base at V and 10 bases at J, with 28 bases in the middle. This CDR3 spans 18 amino acids. CDR1 and CDR2 (germline): MDHEN, SYDVKM. The DNA for the CDR3 is TGTGCCAGCAGTTTATACGCCATGGGGGGGCAGAGGTTAGGTGACTACACCTTC. Translating gives CASSLYAMGGQRLGDYTF.

Comment on this clonotype: One end of the junction does not line up with germline, which may come from a read error. This chain uses TRBV10-3 with TRBJ2-2, with 8 bases lining up with TRBD2. The CDR3 contains 14 residues. CDR1 is ENHRY, CDR2 SYGVKD, per germline. The CDR3 DNA follows: TGTGCGTCGGGGGGGAATCCGAACACCGGGGAGCGGTTTTTT. It specifies CASGGNPNTGERFF.

This chain uses TRBV7-2 with TRBJ1-2; D is possibly TRBD1 (6 bases). The germline CDR1 and CDR2 sequences are SGHTA and FQGNSA. This CDR3 is 12 amino acids long. V was pared by 5 bases and J by 10 bases, with 14 bases between. CDR3 in amino acids: CASSQARGPYTF. In DNA, the CDR3 is TGTGCCAGCAGCCAGGCCAGGGGTCCCTACACCTTC.

This clonotype was found once. This rearrangement joins TRBV5-1 to TRBJ2-7; D is uncertain. In germline, CDR1 is SGHRS, CDR2 YFSETQ. Deletions cut 4 bases from V and 0 bases from J, with 14 bases between. This CDR3 spans 15 amino acids. CDR3 coding DNA: TGCGCCAGCAGCCCCGGAGCAGGATCCTCCTACGAGCAGTACTTC. It is translated as CASSPGAGSSYEQYF.

Note on this clonotype: With a much larger clone just one base away, this may be a read error. This chain connects TRBV20-1 to TRBJ2-1; TRBD2 matches 13 bases. The CDR3 has 14 amino acids. Germline values: CDR1 DFQATT, CDR2 SNEGSKA (reference sequence). Trimming took 3 bases from V and 9 from J; bases not matched to a gene: 5. DNA for the CDR3: TGCAGTGCTAGGACTAGCGGGAGGATAAGTGAGCAGTTCTTC. This sequence encodes CSARTSGRISEQFF.

The V and J genes are TRBV7-2 and TRBJ2-3; TRBD2 might be the D (6 bases). CDR1 SGHTA and CDR2 FQGNSA come from the germline V gene. V dropped 1 base and J dropped 3 bases, with 14 bases sitting between them. The CDR3 has 16 amino acids. The CDR3 nucleotides read TGTGCCAGCAGCTTAGGAGCCGAGGGAGGTACAGATACGCAGTATTTT. It specifies CASSLGAEGGTDTQYF. The full variable domain, its missing parts supplied by reference TRBV7-2 and TRBJ2-3, is GAGVSQSPSNKVTEKGKDVELRCDPISGHTALYWYRQSLGQGLEFLIYFQGNSAPDKSGLPSDRFSAERTGGSVSTLTIQRTQQEDSAVYLCASSLGAEGGTDTQYFGPGTRLTVL.

This sequence joins TRBV20-1 and TRBJ2-1; 9 nucleotides align to TRBD1. CDR1 and CDR2 (germline): DFQATT, SNEGSKA (reference sequence). The CDR3 has 15 residues. The V gene end was trimmed by 0 bases and the J gene end by 8 bases; junction bases not matched to a gene: 8. This chain's CDR3 is CSARDAGQGRHEQFF. DNA for the CDR3: TGCAGTGCTAGAGACGCGGGACAGGGTAGGCATGAGCAGTTCTTC.

The chain combines TRBV28 with TRBJ1-4; D not resolved. Germline V CDR1 and CDR2: MDHEN, SYDVKM. Trimming removed 6 bases from V and 8 bases from J, with 13 bases in between. The CDR3 sequence is 13 residues long. CDR3 loop: CASSASPKEKLFF. In nucleotides, the CDR3 is TGTGCCAGCAGCGCGAGTCCCAAGGAAAAACTGTTTTTT.

This clonotype was observed at least ten times. The chain links TRBV6-5 to TRBJ2-7, with 9 nucleotides matching TRBD1. Germline trimming cut 5 bases from V and 0 bases from J; bases unmatched to any gene: 5. Germline CDR1 MNHEY, CDR2 SVGAGI. This CDR3 region has 15 residues. The DNA for the CDR3 is TGTGCCAGCAGTCGCGGACAGGGGTTCTCCTACGAGCAGTACTTC. Its translation is CASSRGQGFSYEQYF.

The chain couples TRBV2 to TRBJ1-2, with unresolved D. Trimming shortened V by 3 bases and J by 0 bases, and 5 bases separated the two germline ends. Per germline, CDR1 SNHLY and CDR2 FYNNEI. CDR3 length: 13 residues. CDR3 region: CASSEVPNYGYTF. CDR3 in DNA: TGTGCCAGCAGTGAGGTCCCTAACTATGGCTACACCTTC.

This clonotype was found many times. CDR3 DNA: TGTGCCAGCAGCTTGGGGACAGGGTTCTCCAATGAGCAGTTCTTC. The encoded protein is CASSLGTGFSNEQFF. The chain employs TRBV7-2 and TRBJ2-1; 9 bases match TRBD1. Germline CDR1 and CDR2: SGHTA and FQGNSA. The V gene end was trimmed by 3 bases and the J gene end by 6 bases; junction bases not matched to a gene: 6. The CDR3 sequence is 15 residues long.